The text below deals with one TCR beta chain. The data were taken from a study of blood T cells in healthy people across ages. This CDR3 contains 13 residues. With 2 bases clipped from V and 4 bases from J, the junction kept 2 bases outside the gene matches. Germline V lookup: CDR1 LGHDT, CDR2 YNNKEL (reference sequence). Combining a sample-barcoded 5' primer with a J-beta primer mix, a second PCR ran for about 6 to 11 cycles. TCRdb passed the 5' RACE reads through MiXCR, listing each CDR3 protein once. In the table there are approximately 800,000 distinct CDR3 sequences, about 48% of which are singletons.

The receptor's source is a man aged 80 or over in good health. The sequenced sample consisted of blood. This sequence joins TRBV3-1 and TRBJ2-7; 7 nucleotides align to TRBD2. CDR3 loop: CASSQREGYEQYF. CDR3 nucleotide sequence: TGTGCCAGCAGCCAAAGGGAGGGATACGAGCAGTACTTC.